This T cell receptor (beta chain) appears in the sequencing data of a study of a mutant IDH1 vaccine in newly diagnosed glioma. Study in general: Of the patients given treatment, roughly 60% were male and 37.5% were female, and a mean age of about 40 years was recorded. Most patients had radiochemotherapy with temozolomide before enrollment; others had one alone. Study results and caveats: Variations in leading peripheral T cell clonotypes appeared to have no connection with pseudoprogression.

A remark on this clone: Antigen unknown.

Time point indicated: week 47, end of study. Each vaccine dose was 300 ug of mutant IDH1 20-mer peptide, with topical imiquimod. The donor cohort comprised cases of new WHO grade 3 or 4 IDH1-mutant, ATRX-lost astrocytoma. V was cut by 8 bases and J by 4 bases, with 17 bases left in between. The germline CDR1 and CDR2 sequences are SGHVS and FQNEAQ. The CDR3 consists of 14 residues. TCRdb's copy holds only in-frame clones and misses some; the assay was immunoSEQ multiplex PCR. The sample includes roughly 51,000 clones, about 81% of them seen just once. The sequencing used PBMCs, collected from a glioma patient whose treatment included an IDH1 peptide vaccine. The source of this sequence is a woman in her thirties with glioma. Some clones in this sample may be carry-over from other donors' samples. The genes are TRBV7-8 and TRBJ2-5; perhaps D is TRBD1 or TRBD2 (5 bases each). Here the CDR3 reads CASRSGSGRETQYF. Written as DNA, the CDR3 is TGTGCCAGCCGATCAGGGTCGGGGCGAGAGACCCAGTACTTC. The entire variable domain, with the rest obtained from reference TRBV7-8 and TRBJ2-5, is as follows: GAGVSQSPRYKVAKRGQDVALRCDPISGHVSLFWYQQALGQGPEFLTYFQNEAQLDKSGLPSDRFFAERPEGSVSTLKIQRTQQEDSAVYLCASRSGSGRETQYFGPGTRLLVL.